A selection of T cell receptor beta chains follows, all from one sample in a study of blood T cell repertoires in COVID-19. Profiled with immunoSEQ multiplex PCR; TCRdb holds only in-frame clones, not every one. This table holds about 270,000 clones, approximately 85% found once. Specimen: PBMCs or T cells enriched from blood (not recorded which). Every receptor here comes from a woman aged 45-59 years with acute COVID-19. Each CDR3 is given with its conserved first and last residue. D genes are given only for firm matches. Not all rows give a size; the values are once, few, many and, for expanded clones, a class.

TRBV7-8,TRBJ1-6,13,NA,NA,TGTGCCAGCAGCTTAGCGCAGGGGTCACCCCTCCACTTT,CASSLAQGSPLHF
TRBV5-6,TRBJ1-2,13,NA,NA,TGTGCCAGCAGCTTCGGGGAAGAAAGTGGCTACACCTTC,CASSFGEESGYTF
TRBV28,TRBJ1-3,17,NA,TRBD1,TGTGCCAGCAGTTCCACCCAGGGACAGGGTTTTGGAAACACCATATATTTT,CASSSTQGQGFGNTIYF
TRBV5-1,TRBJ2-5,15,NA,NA,TGCGCCAGCAGTTGGGACACCTTAAAACAAGAGACCCAGTACTTC,CASSWDTLKQETQYF
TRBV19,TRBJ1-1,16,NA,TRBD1,TGTGCCAGTAGTATAATAGGACAGGCCCCGAACACTGAAGCTTTCTTT,CASSIIGQAPNTEAFF
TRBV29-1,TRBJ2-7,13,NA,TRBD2,TGCAGCGTTTCGGGTACTAGCGGCTACGAGCAGTACTTC,CSVSGTSGYEQYF
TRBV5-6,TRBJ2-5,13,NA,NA,TGTGCCAGCAGCTTCGGGGGGCGGGAGACCCAGTACTTC,CASSFGGRETQYF
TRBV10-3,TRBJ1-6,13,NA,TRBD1,TGTGCCATCAGTGAACAGGGGGATTCACCCCTCCACTTT,CAISEQGDSPLHF
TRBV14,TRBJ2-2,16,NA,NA,TGTGCCAGCAGCCAACTCTCTACCCCGATAACCGGGGAGCTGTTTTTT,CASSQLSTPITGELFF
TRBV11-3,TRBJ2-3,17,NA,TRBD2,TGTGCCAGCAGCCTCGGACTAGCGGGGGGATGGACAGATACGCAGTATTTT,CASSLGLAGGWTDTQYF
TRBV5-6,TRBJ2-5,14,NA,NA,TGTGCCAGCAGCTTGGAGTCGGGATCGGAGACCCAGTACTTC,CASSLESGSETQYF
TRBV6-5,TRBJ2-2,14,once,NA,TGTGCCACTCGGAGGGTCCAGAACACCGGGGAGCTGTTTTTT,CATRRVQNTGELFF